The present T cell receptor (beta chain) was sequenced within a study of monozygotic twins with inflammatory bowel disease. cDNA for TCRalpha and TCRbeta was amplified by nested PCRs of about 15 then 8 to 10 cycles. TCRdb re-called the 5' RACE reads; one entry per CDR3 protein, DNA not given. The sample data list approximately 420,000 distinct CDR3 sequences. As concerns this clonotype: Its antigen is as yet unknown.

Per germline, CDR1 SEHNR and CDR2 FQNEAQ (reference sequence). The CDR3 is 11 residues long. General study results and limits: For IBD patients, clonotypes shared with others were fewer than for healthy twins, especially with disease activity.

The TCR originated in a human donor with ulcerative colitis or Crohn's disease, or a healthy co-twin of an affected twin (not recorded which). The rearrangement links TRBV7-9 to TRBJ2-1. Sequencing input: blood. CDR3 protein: CASAQSNEQFF.